This TCR beta chain emerged from a study of T cell repertoires in cytomegalovirus infection. The overall study: Through public TCR beta signatures, both CMV infection and matching HLA type were indicated. Study-level results: Accumulated public TCR beta family frequency recognized individuals carrying CMV together with the relevant HLA. Across the ex vivo response, the dominant clonotypes were HLA-C-restricted CMV-specific TCR beta clonotypes.

In the case of this clonotype: The antigen is unknown.

MiXCR, run by TCRdb on the reads, gives a single entry per CDR3 protein. Among around 270,000 distinct CDR3 sequences, 8% to 9.5% were seen once, and the ten largest hold roughly 16%. Germline V gives CDR1 SGHNT, CDR2 YENEEA. V was pared by 1 base and J by 9 bases, with 13 bases between. The CDR3 consists of 13 residues. This sequence originates from a human donor in good health (CMV status not recorded). Some clones in this sample may be carry-over from other donors' samples. This chain connects TRBV11-3 to TRBJ2-7; the D is unclear. Input material: PBMCs. The CDR3 loop is CASSLVTMSGQYF. CDR3 nucleotides: TGTGCCAGCAGCTTAGTTACGATGAGTGGGCAGTACTTC.